This T cell receptor beta chain emerged from a study of blood T cell repertoires in COVID-19. This clone has only a few counts. Germline values: CDR1 SQVTM, CDR2 ANQGSEA. The CDR3 length is 13 residues. V was pared by 2 bases and J by 1 base, with 7 bases between. Using immunoSEQ multiplex PCR, the repertoire was profiled, and TCRdb retains in-frame clones only, with some absent. The sample consists of under 200,000 clones, 80% of them appearing once. The TCR originated in a woman in her sixties who had recovered from COVID-19. Sequenced sample: PBMCs or T cells enriched from blood (not recorded which). The rearrangement links TRBV29-1 to TRBJ2-3, with D possibly matching TRBD1 (6 bases). For the CDR3, the DNA is TGCAGCGTTGAAAAGGGGGGCACAGATACGCAGTATTTT. Translated, it gives CSVEKGGTDTQYF.